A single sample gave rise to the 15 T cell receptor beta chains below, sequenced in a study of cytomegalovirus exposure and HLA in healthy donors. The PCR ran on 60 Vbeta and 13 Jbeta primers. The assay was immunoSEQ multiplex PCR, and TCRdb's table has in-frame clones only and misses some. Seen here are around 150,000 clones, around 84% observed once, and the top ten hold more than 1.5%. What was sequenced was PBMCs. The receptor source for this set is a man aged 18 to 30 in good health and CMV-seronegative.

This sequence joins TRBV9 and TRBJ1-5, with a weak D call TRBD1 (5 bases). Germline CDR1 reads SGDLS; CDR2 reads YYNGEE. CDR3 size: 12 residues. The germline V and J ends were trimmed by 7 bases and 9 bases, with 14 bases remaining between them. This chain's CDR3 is CASGQGRGPQHF. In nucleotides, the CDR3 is TGTGCCAGCGGCCAGGGTAGAGGGCCCCAGCATTTT. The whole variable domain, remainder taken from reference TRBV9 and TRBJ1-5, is DSGVTQTPKHLITATGQRVTLRCSPRSGDLSVYWYQQSLDQGLQFLIQYYNGEERAKGNILERFSAQQFPDLHSELNLSSLELGDSALYFCASGQGRGPQHFGDGTRLSIL.

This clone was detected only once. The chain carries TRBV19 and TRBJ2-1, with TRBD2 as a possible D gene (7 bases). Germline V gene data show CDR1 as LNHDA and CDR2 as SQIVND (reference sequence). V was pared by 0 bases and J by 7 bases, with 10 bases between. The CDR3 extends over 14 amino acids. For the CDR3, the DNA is TGTGCCAGTAGTATAGAAGGGGGAGGGAATGAGCAGTTCTTC. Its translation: CASSIEGGGNEQFF.

The CDR3 sequence is CASSLEPSLAGYNEQFF. As DNA, the CDR3 is TGCGCCAGCAGCTTGGAACCCAGCCTAGCGGGCTACAATGAGCAGTTCTTC. The rearrangement links TRBV5-1 to TRBJ2-1; 8 nucleotides agree with TRBD2. With V trimmed by 0 bases and J by 3 bases, 8 bases remained unmatched. Germline-derived CDR1 and CDR2 are SGHRS and YFSETQ. This CDR3 has 17 residues.

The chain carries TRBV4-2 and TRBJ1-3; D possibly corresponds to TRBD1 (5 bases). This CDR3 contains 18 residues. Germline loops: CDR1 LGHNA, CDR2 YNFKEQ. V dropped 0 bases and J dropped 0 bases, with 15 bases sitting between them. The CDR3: CASSQDSALGGSGNTIYF. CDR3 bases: TGTGCCAGCAGCCAAGATTCGGCTCTGGGGGGCTCTGGAAACACCATATATTTT.

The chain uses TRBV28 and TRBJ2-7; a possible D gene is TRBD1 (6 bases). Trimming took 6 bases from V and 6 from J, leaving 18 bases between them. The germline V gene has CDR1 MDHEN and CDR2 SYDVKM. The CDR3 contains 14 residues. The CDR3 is CASSLPGVPSEQYF. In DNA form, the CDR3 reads TGTGCCAGCAGCCTCCCAGGGGTTCCTTCCGAGCAGTACTTC.

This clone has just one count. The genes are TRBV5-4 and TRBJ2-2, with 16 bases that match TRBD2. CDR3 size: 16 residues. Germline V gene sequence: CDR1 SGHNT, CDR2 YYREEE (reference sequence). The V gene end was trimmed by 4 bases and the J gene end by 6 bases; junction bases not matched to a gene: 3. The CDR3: CASSLGLAGGAGELFF. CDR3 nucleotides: TGTGCCAGCAGCCTGGGACTAGCGGGGGGGGCCGGGGAGCTGTTTTTT. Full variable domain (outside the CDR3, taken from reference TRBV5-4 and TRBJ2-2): ETGVTQSPTHLIKTRGQQVTLRCSSQSGHNTVSWYQQALGQGPQFIFQYYREEENGRGNFPPRFSGLQFPNYSSELNVNALELDDSALYLCASSLGLAGGAGELFFGEGSRLTVL.

CDR3 DNA: TGTGCCAGCAGCTCTACAGGGTTTGCTAATGAAAAACTGTTTTTT. Translated: CASSSTGFANEKLFF. The rearrangement uses TRBV7-9 and TRBJ1-4; a possible D gene is TRBD1 (6 bases). The CDR3 has 15 amino acids. Trimming took off 4 bases at V and 3 bases at J, with 12 bases between the two ends. Per germline, CDR1 SEHNR and CDR2 FQNEAQ (reference sequence). Together with reference TRBV7-9 and TRBJ1-4, the CDR3 gives the full variable domain: DTGVSQNPRHKITKRGQNVTFRCDPISEHNRLYWYRQTLGQGPEFLTYFQNEAQLEKSRLLSDRFSAERPKGSFSTLEIQRTEQGDSAMYLCASSSTGFANEKLFFGSGTQLSVL.

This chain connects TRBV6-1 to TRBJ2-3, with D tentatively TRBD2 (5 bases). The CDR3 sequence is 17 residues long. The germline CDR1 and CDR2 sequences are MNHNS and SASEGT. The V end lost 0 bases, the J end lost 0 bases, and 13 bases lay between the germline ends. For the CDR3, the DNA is TGTGCCAGCAGTGAAGCGTTCGGGGTTCAGAGCACAGATACGCAGTATTTT. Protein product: CASSEAFGVQSTDTQYF.

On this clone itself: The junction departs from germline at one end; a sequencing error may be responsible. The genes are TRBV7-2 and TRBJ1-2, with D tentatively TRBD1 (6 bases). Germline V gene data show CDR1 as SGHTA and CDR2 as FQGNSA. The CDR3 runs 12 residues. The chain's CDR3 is CASSFEAGQRHF. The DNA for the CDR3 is TGTGCCAGCAGCTTCGAAGCCGGACAGCGACACTTC.

In nucleotides, the CDR3 is TGCAGCGTTGAAGGGGTTATCGGGGAAATCGACACTGAAGCTTTCTTT. This encodes CSVEGVIGEIDTEAFF. The rearrangement uses TRBV29-1 and TRBJ1-1; D call uncertain. The CDR3 contains 16 residues. Trimming shortened V by 1 base and J by 3 bases, and 18 bases separated the two germline ends. CDR1 is SQVTM and CDR2 is ANQGSEA in the germline V gene.

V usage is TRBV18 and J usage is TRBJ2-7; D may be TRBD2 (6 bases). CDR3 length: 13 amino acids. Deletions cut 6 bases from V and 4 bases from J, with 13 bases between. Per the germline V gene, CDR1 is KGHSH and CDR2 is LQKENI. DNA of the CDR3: TGTGCCAGCTCCCGGGACGGGGGTTACGAGCAGTACTTC. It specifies CASSRDGGYEQYF.

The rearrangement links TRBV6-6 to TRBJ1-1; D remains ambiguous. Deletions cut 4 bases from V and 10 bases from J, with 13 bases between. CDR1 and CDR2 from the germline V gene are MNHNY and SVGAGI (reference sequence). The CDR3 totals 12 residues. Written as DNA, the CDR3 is TGTGCCAGCAGTTCCGACGGAGGAGCAGCTTTCTTT. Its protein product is CASSSDGGAAFF.

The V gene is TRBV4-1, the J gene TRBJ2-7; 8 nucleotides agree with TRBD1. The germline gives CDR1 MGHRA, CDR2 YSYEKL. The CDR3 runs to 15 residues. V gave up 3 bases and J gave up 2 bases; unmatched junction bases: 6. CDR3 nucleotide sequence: TGCGCCAGCAGCCATGGGACAGGTGGACCCTACGAGCAGTACTTC. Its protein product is CASSHGTGGPYEQYF.

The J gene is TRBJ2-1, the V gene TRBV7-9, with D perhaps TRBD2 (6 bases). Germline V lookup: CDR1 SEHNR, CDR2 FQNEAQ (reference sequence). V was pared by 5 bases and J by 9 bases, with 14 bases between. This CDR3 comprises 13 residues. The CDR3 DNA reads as TGTGCCAGCAGCCGGGAGCCCCCCCCTGAGCAGTTCTTC. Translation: CASSREPPPEQFF.

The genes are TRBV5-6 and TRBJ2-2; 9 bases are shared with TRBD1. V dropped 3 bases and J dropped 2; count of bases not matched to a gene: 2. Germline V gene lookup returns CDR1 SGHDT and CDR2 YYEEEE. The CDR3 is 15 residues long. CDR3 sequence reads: CASSSGQGNTGELFF. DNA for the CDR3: TGTGCCAGCAGCTCGGGACAGGGTAACACCGGGGAGCTGTTTTTT.